This note documents a single TCR beta chain sequence. Its antigen is not yet known. No much larger clonotype is one base removed from it; base qualities were not supplied. The data originate from a study of T cell repertoires in cytomegalovirus infection (dated by TCRdb to between 2018 and 2020). About the full investigation: Recently identified HLA-C-restricted CMV epitopes, whose presentation resists viral immunomodulation, were targeted by peptide stimulations together with well-studied HLA-B-restricted epitopes. Donor HLA type was relevant to the analysis, as public TCR beta signatures indicated carriage of CMV infection together with the matching HLA type.

The data were produced on an Illumina HiSeq 1500. TCRdb applied fastp at Q25 and MiXCR to the public reads, then kept only in-frame beta chains. When rows share a CDR3 protein, they turn into one entry using the most common DNA and genes. The sample table records about 20,000 distinct CDR3 sequences; about 42% of these occur just once. About 94% of the sample goes to the ten largest clones. CDR1 SGHVT and CDR2 SQSDAQ were looked up in the germline V gene. V was cut back by 8 bases and J by 7 bases, leaving a gap of 12 bases between them. The CDR3 runs 13 residues from the cysteine to the phenylalanine. Only the CDR3 DNA is retained, 39 bases long and in frame from the first base. Overall study outcomes, separate from this receptor: Carriers of CMV infection plus the relevant HLA type were discriminated by the cumulative frequency of public TCR beta family members in the study cohort and in an independent 352-donor cohort. In the ex vivo response, HLA-C-restricted CMV-specific TCR beta clonotypes were dominant, and in two of eight donors the single most frequent clonotype came from this HLA-C-restricted group.

Explained via the paper, the treatment or condition label denotes: in vitro stimulation with specific CMV peptide epitopes to enrich CMV-specific T cells. This clonotype originated in a human donor in good health (CMV status not recorded). Some clones in this sample may be carry-over from other donors' samples. The chain joins TRBV7-4 to TRBJ1-6; 6 matching bases give a weak D call of TRBD1. The sample here was CD8+ T cells from cultured PBMCs, taken from culture after CMV antigen stimulation. The DNA reads TGTGCCAGCCGAGGGGGGGACAATTCACCCCTCCACTTT. Protein translation: CASRGGDNSPLHF.